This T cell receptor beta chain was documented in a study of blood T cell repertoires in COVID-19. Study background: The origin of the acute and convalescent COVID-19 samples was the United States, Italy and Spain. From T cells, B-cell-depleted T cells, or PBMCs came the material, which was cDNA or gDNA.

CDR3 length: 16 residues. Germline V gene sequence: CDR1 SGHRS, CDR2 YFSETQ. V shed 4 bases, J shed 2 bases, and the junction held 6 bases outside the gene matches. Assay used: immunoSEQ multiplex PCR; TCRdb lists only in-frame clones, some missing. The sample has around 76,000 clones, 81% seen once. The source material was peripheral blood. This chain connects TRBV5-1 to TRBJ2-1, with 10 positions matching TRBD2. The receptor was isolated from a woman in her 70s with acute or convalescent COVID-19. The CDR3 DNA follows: TGCGCCAGCAGCCCGGTGAGCGGGGGGGCCTACAATGAGCAGTTCTTC. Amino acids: CASSPVSGGAYNEQFF.